A selection of T cell receptor beta chains follows, all from one sample in a study of CD8 T cells in ankylosing spondylitis. TCRdb re-analysed the 5' RACE reads in MiXCR, keeping a single row per CDR3 protein. The profile shows approximately 190,000 distinct CDR3 sequences, over 10% of them singletons. Sequenced input: blood, either unsorted or a sorted T cell fraction (not recorded which). These receptors were collected from a female donor with ankylosing spondylitis or in good health (not recorded which). Each CDR3 is given with its conserved first and last residue. A D gene is named only where the DNA matches it firmly. Expanded clones get a size class; other rows say once, few or many, or leave the size out.

TRBV15,.,TRBJ2-1,.,TGTGCCACCAGCAGAGGGGTAAACAATGAGCAGTTCTTC,CATSRGVNNEQFF
TRBV2,.,TRBJ1-4,many,TGTGCCAGCAGTGAACCGGAGACGTCCGAAAAACTGTTTTTT,CASSEPETSEKLFF
TRBV20-1,.,TRBJ2-2,.,TGCAGTGCTAGGGTAGCGGCCGATACCGGGGAGCTGTTTTTT,CSARVAADTGELFF
TRBV5-1,.,TRBJ2-1,many,TGCGCCAGCAGCTTGGAGGCGAATGAGCAGTTCTTC,CASSLEANEQFF
TRBV30,.,TRBJ2-4,.,TGTGCCTGGAGTGTAGGGGTGGGCAAAAACATTCAGTACTTC,CAWSVGVGKNIQYF
TRBV7-8,.,TRBJ1-1,many,TGTGCCAGCAGCTTAGAACGGACCTTAACGGTGAACACTGAAGCTTTCTTT,CASSLERTLTVNTEAFF
TRBV7-9,TRBD2,TRBJ2-3,.,TGTGCCAGCAGCCGTAGCGGGGGAAGCACAGATACGCAGTATTTT,CASSRSGGSTDTQYF
TRBV20-1,.,TRBJ2-7,many,TGCAGTGCTACCGAGGACTTTAAAACGGGCGAGCAGTACTTC,CSATEDFKTGEQYF
TRBV4-2,.,TRBJ2-7,many,TGTGCCAGCAGCCGAGATTGGGTCAGTAACTACGAGCAGTACTTC,CASSRDWVSNYEQYF
TRBV28,TRBD2,TRBJ2-1,many,TGTGCCAGTTTTAGCGGGAGTAAGAGTGAGCAGTTCTTC,CASFSGSKSEQFF
TRBV7-2,TRBD2,TRBJ2-1,.,TGTGCCAGCAGCCCTACTAGCGAGAGGGCCGGGGATGAGCAGTTCTTC,CASSPTSERAGDEQFF
TRBV9,TRBD1,TRBJ1-1,many,TGTGCCAGCAGCGTAGAGGGGGCCGTAAACACTGAAGCTTTCTTT,CASSVEGAVNTEAFF
TRBV6-2/TRBV6-3,.,TRBJ1-2,.,TGTGCCAGCAGGACAGGAGCTAACTATGGCTACACCTTC,CASRTGANYGYTF
TRBV6-2/TRBV6-3,.,TRBJ2-2,.,TGTGCCAGCAGTCGGCCGGGGGTTATCACCGGGGAGCTGTTTTTT,CASSRPGVITGELFF
TRBV20-1,.,TRBJ2-2,many,TGCAGTGCTAGACTAGCACCGAACACCGGGGAGCTGTTTTTT,CSARLAPNTGELFF
TRBV18,.,TRBJ2-5,.,TGTGCCAGCTCACCACCGGAGGAAGCGGGTTTGTACTTC,CASSPPEEAGLYF
TRBV28,.,TRBJ2-7,.,TGTGCCACCAATTCGGACGCTAGCTCCTACGAGCAGTACTTC,CATNSDASSYEQYF
TRBV6-1,.,TRBJ2-7,.,TGTGCCAGCAGGACGCGGGATCTCTACGAGCAGTACTTC,CASRTRDLYEQYF
TRBV7-3,.,TRBJ2-1,.,TGTGCCAGCAGCTCCCCCCCGGACGCCTACAATGAGCAGTTCTTC,CASSSPPDAYNEQFF
TRBV7-3,TRBD1,TRBJ2-1,many,TGTGCCAGCAGCAGACAGGGGAGCTCCTACAATGAGCAGTTCTTC,CASSRQGSSYNEQFF
TRBV20-1,TRBD2,TRBJ2-3,many,TGCAGTGCAACTAGCGGGAGCGGTGATACGCAGTATTTT,CSATSGSGDTQYF
TRBV6-2/TRBV6-3,TRBD1,TRBJ2-7,.,TGTGCCAGCAGTTACCCCCTCGACAGGGTTGGAGCCTACGAGCAGTACTTC,CASSYPLDRVGAYEQYF
TRBV12-3/TRBV12-4,.,TRBJ2-5,few,TGTGCCAGCAGTCCCCGGGACCCGGGAGAGACCCAGTACTTC,CASSPRDPGETQYF
TRBV29-1,TRBD1,TRBJ2-5,.,TGCAGCGTTGCGGGACAGGGTGGTGGCCAAGAGACCCAGTACTTC,CSVAGQGGGQETQYF
TRBV19,.,TRBJ2-2,few,TGTGCCAGCCGGGACTACACCGGGGAGCTGTTTTTT,CASRDYTGELFF
TRBV25-1,TRBD1,TRBJ1-5,.,TGTGCCAGCAGCCCCACAGGGGCGGGGGGCAATCAGCCCCAGCATTTT,CASSPTGAGGNQPQHF
TRBV30,.,TRBJ2-1,few,TGTGCCTGGAGTGCCGGGTCCAGCGGCTCCTCCTACAATGAGCAGTTCTTC,CAWSAGSSGSSYNEQFF
TRBV27,.,TRBJ1-2,many,TGTGCCAGCAGTTATGCCTGGGGGGGCGACTATGGCTACACCTTC,CASSYAWGGDYGYTF
TRBV12-3/TRBV12-4,TRBD1,TRBJ2-7,.,TGTGCCAGCAGTCATCAGGGACAGGGGTCTTACGAGCAGTACTTC,CASSHQGQGSYEQYF
TRBV10-2,.,TRBJ1-5,many,TGCGCCAGCAGTGAGTCAGCTCAGCCCCAGCATTTT,CASSESAQPQHF
TRBV5-1,.,TRBJ1-1,few,TGCGCCAGCCAAAGGGCTATGAACACTGAAGCTTTCTTT,CASQRAMNTEAFF
TRBV28,.,TRBJ2-7,.,TGTGCCAGCAGTCCACCGGGTGGTAGCTCCTACGAGCAGTACTTC,CASSPPGGSSYEQYF
TRBV4-2,TRBD1,TRBJ1-6,many,TGTGCCAGCAGCCAAGAAACAGGGGAACCCCTCCACTTT,CASSQETGEPLHF
TRBV9,.,TRBJ2-7,.,TGTGCCAGCAGCGTAGGCTGGAGGGACGAGCAGTACTTC,CASSVGWRDEQYF
TRBV15,.,TRBJ2-3,many,TGTGCCACCAGCAGAGGGACGACAGGTTACACAGATACGCAGTATTTT,CATSRGTTGYTDTQYF
TRBV5-1,.,TRBJ2-2,many,TGCGCCAGCAGCTTGGGCGGGGCGAACACCGGGGAGCTGTTTTTT,CASSLGGANTGELFF
TRBV6-6,.,TRBJ2-2,many,TGTGCCAGCAACAGCGGGGAGCTGTTTTTT,CASNSGELFF
TRBV27,TRBD1,TRBJ1-2,many,TGTGCCAGCAAGAGCCCGGGACAGAATTATGGCTACACCTTC,CASKSPGQNYGYTF
TRBV5-1,TRBD2,TRBJ2-2,few,TGCGCCAGCAGCTTGGTGGAGGGACTAGCGAATACCGGGGAGCTGTTTTTT,CASSLVEGLANTGELFF
TRBV7-2,TRBD2,TRBJ2-3,many,TGTGCCAGCAGCTTGGGACTAGATGTAGATACGCAGTATTTT,CASSLGLDVDTQYF
TRBV20-1,.,TRBJ2-5,few,TGCAGTGCTAGTGGGGTAGCCGGGCGAGAGACCCAGTACTTC,CSASGVAGRETQYF
TRBV6-1,TRBD2,TRBJ2-5,many,TGTGCCAGCCAGCGGACTAGCGTAGAGACCCAGTACTTC,CASQRTSVETQYF
TRBV12-3/TRBV12-4,TRBD2,TRBJ2-7,few,TGTGCCAGCACCCCCGGGACTAGCGGTTTTGGGCTCTACGAGCAGTACTTC,CASTPGTSGFGLYEQYF
TRBV7-7,.,TRBJ2-1,.,TGTGCTAGCAGCGTAGGCGCGCCAGGGGTGGGTAATGAGCAGTTCTTC,CASSVGAPGVGNEQFF
TRBV20-1,.,TRBJ2-2,many,TGCAGTGCTAGAGATTTGAGTCGTAACACCGGGGAGCTGTTTTTT,CSARDLSRNTGELFF
TRBV7-9,TRBD1,TRBJ2-1,.,TGTGCCAGCAGCCGCCCGGGACAGGGCGACAATGAGCAGTTCTTC,CASSRPGQGDNEQFF
TRBV5-1,.,TRBJ2-7,few,TGCGCCAGCAGACCGGACCGAGTGAACGATCGCGAGCAGTACTTC,CASRPDRVNDREQYF